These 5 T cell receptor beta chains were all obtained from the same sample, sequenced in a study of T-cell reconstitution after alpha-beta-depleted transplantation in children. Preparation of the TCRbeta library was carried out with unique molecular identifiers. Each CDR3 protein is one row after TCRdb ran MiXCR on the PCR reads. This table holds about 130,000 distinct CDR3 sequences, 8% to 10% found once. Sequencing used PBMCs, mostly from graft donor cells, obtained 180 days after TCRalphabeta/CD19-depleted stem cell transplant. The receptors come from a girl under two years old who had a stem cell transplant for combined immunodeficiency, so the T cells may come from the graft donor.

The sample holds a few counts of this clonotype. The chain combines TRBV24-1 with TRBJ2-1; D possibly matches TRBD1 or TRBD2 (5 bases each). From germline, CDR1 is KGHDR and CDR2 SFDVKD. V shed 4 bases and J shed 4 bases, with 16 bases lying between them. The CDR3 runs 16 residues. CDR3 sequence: CATSERRGGGYNEQFF. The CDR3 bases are TGTGCCACCAGTGAGCGAAGGGGTGGCGGGTACAATGAGCAGTTCTTC.

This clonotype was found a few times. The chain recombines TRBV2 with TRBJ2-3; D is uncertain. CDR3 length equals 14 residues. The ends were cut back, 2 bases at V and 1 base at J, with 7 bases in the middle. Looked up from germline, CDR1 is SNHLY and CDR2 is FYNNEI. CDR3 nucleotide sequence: TGTGCCAGCAGTGAATTCGTTGGCACAGATACGCAGTATTTT. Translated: CASSEFVGTDTQYF.

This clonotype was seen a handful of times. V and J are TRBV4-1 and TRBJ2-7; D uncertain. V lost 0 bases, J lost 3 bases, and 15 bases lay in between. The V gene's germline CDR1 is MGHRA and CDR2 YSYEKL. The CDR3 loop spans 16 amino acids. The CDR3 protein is CASSQDGRSLGYEQYF. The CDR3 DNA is TGCGCCAGCAGCCAAGATGGTAGGAGTCTCGGCTACGAGCAGTACTTC.

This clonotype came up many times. For the CDR3, the DNA is TGTGCCAGCAGCCGGACAGTACTCTACGAGCAGTACTTC. Its translation: CASSRTVLYEQYF. V and J are TRBV5-6 and TRBJ2-7; D perhaps matches TRBD1 (6 bases). V lost 4 bases to trimming and J lost 3 bases, with 11 bases between them. This CDR3 comprises 13 residues. Germline CDR1 is SGHDT and CDR2 is YYEEEE.

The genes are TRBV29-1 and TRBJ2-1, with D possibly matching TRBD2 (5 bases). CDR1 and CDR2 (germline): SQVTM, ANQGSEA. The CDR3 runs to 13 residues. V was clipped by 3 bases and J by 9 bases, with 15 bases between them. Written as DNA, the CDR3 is TGCAGCGTTGATAAAGCTAGGGCGGGTGAGCAGTTCTTC. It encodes CSVDKARAGEQFF.